This T cell receptor beta chain derives from a study of blood T cell repertoires in COVID-19 (dated by TCRdb to 2019 to 2021). Looking at the study overall: Samples from collaborators originated in the United States, Italy and Spain and spanned both the acute and convalescent phases of COVID-19. The prospective study material was composed of cDNA or gDNA derived from T cells, B-cell-depleted T cells, or PBMCs. Subjects who had been exposed to COVID-19, were actively infected with it, or had recovered from it provided the deeply sampled blood TCRbeta repertoires that made up the dataset. The repertoires were released in a freely available public database meant as a resource for research on the immune response to SARS-CoV-2. The samples were drawn from two sources: the first 160 participants of the ongoing ImmuneRACE study, and over 1,000 subjects contributed by 6 global collaborators. Nearly every sample came with metadata listing a de-identified subject ID, COVID-19 status, age in years and sex. Where HLA class I and class II types were available, the types were taken from metadata supplied by the sample provider, not from assay-based typing. Study-level results and caveats: How much clinical and demographic metadata was included differed by source and by participant, and the metadata was provided uncurated.

Looking up the germline V gene (reference sequence) yields CDR1 LNHNV and CDR2 YYDKDF. From its cysteine to its phenylalanine, the CDR3 spans 17 amino acids. Only the CDR3 part of the read is kept: 51 bases, read in frame from the first base. V is cut back by 2 bases and J by 3 bases, with 9 bases in the junction unmatched. In the prospective study, participants were 18 to 89 years old, resided in approximately 22 geographic areas of the United States, and were enrolled through a virtual design. In the prospective study, cohorts were assigned on the basis of participant-reported clinical history obtained from a screening survey and a study questionnaire. For ImmuneRACE Cohort 3, a participant was defined as recovered based on two consecutive negative NP/OP PCR tests, clearance by a healthcare professional, or resolution of symptoms. In the prospective study, mobile phlebotomists collected whole blood, serum and a nasopharyngeal or oropharyngeal swab from each participant. Participants in the prospective study had the option to provide additional blood draws and questionnaires over a roughly two-month period. Blood samples from the prospective study were shipped frozen or at room temperature prior to DNA extraction.

About this clone: Its specific antigen is unknown. One base away there is no much larger clone; base qualities are not given.

The immunoSEQ Assay, a bias-controlled multiplex PCR, was used to amplify TCRbeta CDR3 regions from genomic DNA. Regarding the original processing steps: The number of nucleated cells in each sample was estimated from the amplification of reference gene primers within the assay. To quantify the absolute abundance of each unique TCRbeta CDR3 rearrangement, sequence reads were collapsed and filtered. For each sample, productive Simpson clonality was calculated as the square root of Simpson's diversity index over productive rearrangements. Held by TCRdb, this immuneACCESS table contains in-frame sequences only and omits some clones. Under half of the omission traces to an unresolved V gene where checked; the cause of the rest is unknown. D and trimming were read from the DNA, whereas the V and J calls and clone size are those reported in that table. The sample table shows about 310,000 clones, and 87% are seen once. Around 9.3% of the sample is in the top ten clones.

The sequence is built from TRBV15 and TRBJ2-3; 9 nucleotides in the junction match TRBD1. The receptor was derived from a woman younger than 35 who had recovered from COVID-19. The sequencing sample was made of PBMCs or T cells enriched from blood (not recorded which). The sequence in DNA is TGTGCCACCAGCAGACGTTCGGCGGACAGGGGAACAGATACGCAGTATTTT. The translation is CATSRRSADRGTDTQYF.